The 20 T cell receptor beta chains listed next were all sequenced from one sample in a study of OX40 agonist ivuxolimab in advanced cancers. TCRdb's copy holds only in-frame clones and misses some; the assay was immunoSEQ multiplex PCR. The top ten clones hold approximately 0.54% of a sample with 60,000 to 100,000 clones, around 87% of them seen once. Sequencing was performed on CD4+ or CD8+ T cells sorted from blood, taken in a trial of the OX40 agonist ivuxolimab. The receptor source for this set is an adult with an advanced solid tumor such as melanoma, head and neck, liver or kidney cancer.

This clone has a handful of counts. This chain joins TRBV10-2 and TRBJ1-2; 7 positions match TRBD1. The CDR3 loop spans 14 amino acids. J gave up 8 bases and V 7 bases, and 13 bases lay outside the gene matches. Germline lookup yields CDR1 WSHSY and CDR2 SAAADI. In nucleotides, the CDR3 is TGCGCCAGCAATCCAGGGGGAAGGTTTGGAGGCTACACCTTC. Translating it yields CASNPGGRFGGYTF.

This chain connects TRBV21-1 to TRBJ1-1. TRBV21-1 is a documented pseudogene. This CDR3 is 17 amino acids long. The CDR3 nucleotides read TGTGCCAGCAGCTCTCGGGGCCGAGGGCTCATGAACACTGAAGCTTTCTTT. This encodes CASSSRGRGLMNTEAFF.

The genes are TRBV2 and TRBJ1-2, with D tentatively TRBD1 (5 bases). Trimming cost V 3 bases and J 2 bases, with 10 bases left between them. Germline V gene sequence: CDR1 SNHLY, CDR2 FYNNEI. The CDR3 is 14 amino acids. CDR3 amino acids: CASSDQGFNYGYTF. The CDR3 region has the DNA TGTGCCAGCAGTGATCAGGGTTTCAACTATGGCTACACCTTC. Based on the CDR3 plus reference TRBV2 and TRBJ1-2, the full variable domain is EPEVTQTPSHQVTQMGQEVILRCVPISNHLYFYWYRQILGQKVEFLVSFYNNEISEKSEIFDDQFSVERPDGSNFTLKIRSTKLEDSAMYFCASSDQGFNYGYTFGSGTRLTVV.

This chain connects TRBV11-2 to TRBJ1-1; 9 bases are a match to TRBD1. CDR1 is SGHAT and CDR2 is FQNNGV in the germline V gene. This CDR3 has 14 residues. V lost 3 bases to trimming and J lost 6 bases; unmatched junction nucleotides: 5. The CDR3 is CASSFHRDRAEAFF. The CDR3 DNA reads TGTGCCAGCAGCTTTCACCGGGACAGGGCTGAAGCTTTCTTT.

This CDR3 is CASSYAGGTGELFF. The CDR3 coding sequence is TGTGCCAGCAGTTACGCTGGGGGCACCGGGGAGCTGTTTTTT. The gene calls are TRBV6-5 and TRBJ2-2; the D call may be TRBD1 or TRBD2 (5 bases each). This CDR3 has 14 amino acids. Germline V gene data show CDR1 as MNHEY and CDR2 as SVGAGI. Trimming shortened V by 2 bases and J by 4 bases, and 8 bases separated the two germline ends.

This chain joins TRBV4-1 and TRBJ2-7; no clear D gene. The V and J ends lost 0 bases and 6 bases respectively, with 9 bases between them. The CDR3 runs to 13 residues. Per germline, CDR1 MGHRA and CDR2 YSYEKL. DNA for the CDR3: TGCGCCAGCAGCCAAGATCCAAGCCTCGAGCAGTACTTC. Its translation: CASSQDPSLEQYF.

V gene TRBV5-1 combines with J gene TRBJ2-5, with D uncertain. Germline V gives CDR1 SGHRS, CDR2 YFSETQ. V was cut by 0 bases and J by 4 bases, with 7 bases left in between. This CDR3 contains 13 residues. CDR3: CASSLDQLETQYF. CDR3 DNA: TGCGCCAGCAGCTTGGACCAGCTAGAGACCCAGTACTTC.

The V and J genes are TRBV19 and TRBJ2-3; 8 bases align to TRBD2. The CDR3 has 16 residues. Germline CDR1 is LNHDA and CDR2 is SQIVND (reference sequence). The junction had 3 bases not matched to a gene; V was cut back by 1 base and J by 0 bases. CDR3 in amino acids: CASSIAGGGSTDTQYF. The CDR3 DNA is TGTGCCAGTAGTATAGCGGGAGGGGGTAGCACAGATACGCAGTATTTT. Complete variable domain (other parts from reference TRBV19 and TRBJ2-3): DGGITQSPKYLFRKEGQNVTLSCEQNLNHDAMYWYRQDPGQGLRLIYYSQIVNDFQKGDIAEGYSVSREKKESFPLTVTSAQKNPTAFYLCASSIAGGGSTDTQYFGPGTRLTVL.

The chain recombines TRBV2 with TRBJ1-5, with D possibly being TRBD1 (5 bases). The ends were cut back, 4 bases at V and 1 base at J, with 11 bases in the middle. Per the germline V gene, CDR1 is SNHLY and CDR2 is FYNNEI. This CDR3 is built from 15 residues. The CDR3 sequence: CASSVGGQSNQPQHF. The DNA for the CDR3 is TGTGCCAGCAGTGTGGGTGGACAAAGCAATCAGCCCCAGCATTTT.

The chain carries TRBV5-1 and TRBJ1-1; unclear D gene. Germline loops: CDR1 SGHRS, CDR2 YFSETQ. Trimming stripped 0 bases from V and 3 bases from J, with 9 bases between. CDR3 length: 14 amino acids. DNA for the CDR3: TGCGCCAGCAGCTTGGCCGCGGATTACACTGAAGCTTTCTTT. It yields the protein CASSLAADYTEAFF.

The chain has TRBV5-6 and TRBJ1-2; D gene ambiguous. Trimming removed 3 bases from V and 4 bases from J, with 19 bases in between. This CDR3 has 16 residues. The germline CDR1 and CDR2 sequences are SGHDT and YYEEEE. This CDR3 reads CASSSNPGWGTYGYTF. In DNA, the CDR3 is TGTGCCAGCAGCTCTAACCCGGGATGGGGTACCTATGGCTACACCTTC.

The V and J genes are TRBV19 and TRBJ1-1, with 7 bases aligning to TRBD1. After removal of 5 bases from V and 0 bases from J, the junction contained 6 bases not matched to a gene. Germline V gene data show CDR1 as LNHDA and CDR2 as SQIVND (reference sequence). The CDR3 spans 15 residues. The DNA for the CDR3 is TGTGCCAGTAGTGGACCGGGACAGCTGAACACTGAAGCTTTCTTT. Translation: CASSGPGQLNTEAFF.

The rearrangement uses TRBV21-1 and TRBJ2-3. TRBV21-1 has pseudogene status. This CDR3 comprises 14 residues. CDR3 bases: TGTGCCAGCAGGGAGGAACAGGACAAAGATACGCAGTATTTT. This codes for CASREEQDKDTQYF.

The genes are TRBV11-3 and TRBJ2-3; D gene ambiguous. V lost 5 bases, J lost 6 bases, and 15 bases lay in between. The CDR3 is made up of 14 amino acids. CDR1 and CDR2 (germline): SGHNT, YENEEA. The CDR3, as DNA: TGTGCCAGCAGCCGGACGGTCGGAGTCGATACGCAGTATTTT. This sequence encodes CASSRTVGVDTQYF. The full variable domain, its missing parts supplied by reference TRBV11-3 and TRBJ2-3, is EAGVVQSPRYKIIEKKQPVAFWCNPISGHNTLYWYLQNLGQGPELLIRYENEEAVDDSQLPKDRFSAERLKGVDSTLKIQPAELGDSAVYLCASSRTVGVDTQYFGPGTRLTVL.

The gene calls are TRBV11-2 and TRBJ1-2, with D possibly TRBD1 on 6 matching bases. Trimming removed 5 bases at V and 1 base at J, with 26 bases between. Looked up from germline, CDR1 is SGHAT and CDR2 is FQNNGV. This CDR3 has 19 amino acids. The CDR3 reads CASSRTYGTHYGSNYGYTF. The CDR3 nucleotides are TGTGCCAGCAGCCGAACCTACGGGACACACTACGGGAGTAACTATGGCTACACCTTC.

The chain couples TRBV5-1 to TRBJ2-5; 8 bases map to TRBD1. The CDR3 spans 14 residues. With V trimmed by 8 bases and J by 5 bases, 11 bases remained unmatched. Germline values: CDR1 SGHRS, CDR2 YFSETQ. The CDR3 region has the DNA TGCGCCAGTACCCCAGGGGGCTCGGAGGAGACCCAGTACTTC. Its translation: CASTPGGSEETQYF.

The rearrangement uses TRBV5-1 and TRBJ2-2; TRBD1 matches at 9 bases. Germline lookup yields CDR1 SGHRS and CDR2 YFSETQ. V dropped 0 bases and J dropped 7; count of bases not matched to a gene: 4. The CDR3 runs to 15 residues. CDR3 sequence (DNA): TGCGCCAGCAGCTTGGGGGACAGGGTAAACGGGGAGCTGTTTTTT. Translation: CASSLGDRVNGELFF.

This clone was detected a few times. The rearrangement uses TRBV15 and TRBJ2-2; D possibly corresponds to TRBD2 (5 bases). Germline CDR1 is LNHNV and CDR2 is YYDKDF (reference sequence). Trimming cost V 0 bases and J 4 bases, with 12 bases left between them. This CDR3 is built from 16 residues. In DNA form, the CDR3 reads TGTGCCACCAGCAGAGAACGGGGAAGTATCACCGGGGAGCTGTTTTTT. Amino acids: CATSRERGSITGELFF.

CDR3 DNA sequence: TGTGCCAGCAGCCGCGACAGGGGCGGGGAAAAACTGTTTTTT. Translated: CASSRDRGGEKLFF. The rearrangement uses TRBV7-2 and TRBJ1-4; 8 bases fit TRBD1. The CDR3 contains 14 residues. Germline V CDR1 and CDR2: SGHTA, FQGNSA. Trimming took 5 bases from V and 8 from J; bases not matched to a gene: 7.

This clone has only one observation. The chain uses TRBV5-1 and TRBJ2-1; no clear D. This CDR3 is built from 14 residues. Germline V CDR1 and CDR2: SGHRS, YFSETQ. Trimming stripped 7 bases from V and 5 bases from J, with 16 bases between. The CDR3 sequence: CASSRLQAHNEQFF. DNA of the CDR3: TGCGCCAGCTCCAGACTCCAGGCCCACAATGAGCAGTTCTTC.